What follows are 5 T cell receptor beta chains derived from one specimen sequenced in a study of blood T cells in healthy people across ages. Primers used in a second PCR of roughly 6 to 11 cycles were a sample-barcoded 5' primer and a J-beta primer mix. TCRdb processed the 5' RACE reads anew with MiXCR; each CDR3 protein has one entry. The data contain some 790,000 distinct CDR3 sequences, under 30% of them singletons. Sequenced sample: blood. These receptors were obtained from a woman older than 75 in good health.

This clonotype was found many times. The V and J genes are TRBV7-2 and TRBJ2-7, with no clear D. This CDR3 spans 11 amino acids. From germline, CDR1 is SGHTA and CDR2 FQGNSA. Trimming took off 7 bases at V and 0 bases at J, with 4 bases between the two ends. The CDR3 DNA reads TGTGCCAGCACCGCCTCCTACGAGCAGTACTTC. Its translation: CASTASYEQYF. The full variable domain, in which reference TRBV7-2 and TRBJ2-7 provide the parts outside the CDR3, is GAGVSQSPSNKVTEKGKDVELRCDPISGHTALYWYRQSLGQGLEFLIYFQGNSAPDKSGLPSDRFSAERTGGSVSTLTIQRTQQEDSAVYLCASTASYEQYFGPGTRLTVT.

The rearrangement links TRBV4-3 to TRBJ1-1, with a weak D call TRBD1 (5 bases). Germline-derived CDR1 and CDR2 are LGHNA and YSLEER. Deletions cut 0 bases from V and 7 bases from J, with 12 bases between. The CDR3 has 14 amino acids. The CDR3 region is CASSQEPQGGEAFF. In DNA form, the CDR3 reads TGCGCCAGCAGCCAAGAACCCCAGGGCGGTGAAGCTTTCTTT.

The table lists this clonotype with many counts. The V and J genes are TRBV20-1 and TRBJ2-3; TRBD2 might be the D (6 bases). V dropped 3 bases and J dropped 4 bases, with 14 bases sitting between them. CDR1 is DFQATT, CDR2 SNEGSKA, per germline (reference sequence). There are 14 residues in the CDR3. The CDR3 DNA reads as TGCAGTGCTAGGCCGACGACTAGGCCAGATACGCAGTATTTT. Translated: CSARPTTRPDTQYF.

This clonotype has just a few counts. This rearrangement joins TRBV11-3 to TRBJ1-6, with a possible D match to TRBD1 (5 bases). The CDR3 covers 14 residues. Trimming removed 5 bases at V and 7 bases at J, with 12 bases between. The germline V gene encodes CDR1 SGHNT and CDR2 YENEEA. The chain's CDR3 is CASSQTGLNSPLHF. CDR3 DNA: TGTGCCAGCAGCCAGACGGGGCTAAATTCACCCCTCCACTTT.

This clonotype appeared many times. The gene calls are TRBV10-3 and TRBJ2-7; 10 nucleotides match TRBD1. V trimming: 6 bases; J trimming: 2 bases; junction bases outside the gene matches: 4. Germline V gene sequence: CDR1 ENHRY, CDR2 SYGVKD. The length of the CDR3 is 14 residues. CDR3 residues: CAIRPGQGTYEQYF. The CDR3 DNA follows: TGTGCCATCAGGCCGGGACAGGGGACCTACGAGCAGTACTTC.